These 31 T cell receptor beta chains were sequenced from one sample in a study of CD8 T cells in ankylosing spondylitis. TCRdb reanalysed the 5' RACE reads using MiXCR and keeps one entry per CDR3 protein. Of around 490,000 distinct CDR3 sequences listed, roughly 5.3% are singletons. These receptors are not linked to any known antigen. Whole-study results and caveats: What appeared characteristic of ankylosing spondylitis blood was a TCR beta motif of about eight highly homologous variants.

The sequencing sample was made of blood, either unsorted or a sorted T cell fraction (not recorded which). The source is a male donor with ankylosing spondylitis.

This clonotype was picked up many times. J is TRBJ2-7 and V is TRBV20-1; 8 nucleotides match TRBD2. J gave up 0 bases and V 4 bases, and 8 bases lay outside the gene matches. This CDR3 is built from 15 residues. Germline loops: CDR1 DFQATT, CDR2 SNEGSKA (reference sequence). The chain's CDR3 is CSATESGGPSYEQYF. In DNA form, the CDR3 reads TGCAGTGCTACAGAGAGCGGGGGACCCTCCTACGAGCAGTACTTC.

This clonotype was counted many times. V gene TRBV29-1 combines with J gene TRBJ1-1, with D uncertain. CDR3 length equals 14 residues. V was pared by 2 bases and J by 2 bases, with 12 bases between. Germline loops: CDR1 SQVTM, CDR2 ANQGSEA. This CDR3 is CSVEYVDRNTEAFF. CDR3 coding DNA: TGCAGCGTTGAATATGTCGACCGTAACACTGAAGCTTTCTTT.

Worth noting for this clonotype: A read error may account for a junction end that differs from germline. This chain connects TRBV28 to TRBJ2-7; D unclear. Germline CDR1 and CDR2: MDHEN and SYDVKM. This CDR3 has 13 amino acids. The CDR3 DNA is TGTGCCAGCAGTTTCTCTCCTTCCTGCGAGCAGTACTTC. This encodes CASSFSPSCEQYF. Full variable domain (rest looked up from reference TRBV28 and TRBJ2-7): DVKVTQSSRYLVKRTGEKVFLECVQDMDHENMFWYRQDPGLGLRLIYFSYDVKMKEKGDIPEGYSVSREKKERFSLILESASTNQTSMYLCASSFSPSCEQYFGPGTRLTVT.

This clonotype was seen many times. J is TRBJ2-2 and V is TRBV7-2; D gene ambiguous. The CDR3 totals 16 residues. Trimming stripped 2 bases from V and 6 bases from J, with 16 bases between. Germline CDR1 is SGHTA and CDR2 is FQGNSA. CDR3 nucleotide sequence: TGTGCCAGCAGCTTAAAGGAGAAAATTTTCCCCGGGGAGCTGTTTTTT. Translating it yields CASSLKEKIFPGELFF.

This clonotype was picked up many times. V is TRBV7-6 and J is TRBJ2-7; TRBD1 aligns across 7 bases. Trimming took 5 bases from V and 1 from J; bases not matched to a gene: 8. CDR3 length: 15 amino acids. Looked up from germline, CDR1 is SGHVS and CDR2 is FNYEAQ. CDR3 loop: CASSAGTDYSYEQYF. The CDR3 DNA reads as TGTGCCAGCAGCGCTGGGACAGATTATTCCTACGAGCAGTACTTC.

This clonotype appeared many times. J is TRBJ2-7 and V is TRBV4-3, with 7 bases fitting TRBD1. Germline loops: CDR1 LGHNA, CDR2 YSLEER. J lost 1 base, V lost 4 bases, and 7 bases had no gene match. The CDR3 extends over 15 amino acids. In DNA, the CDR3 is TGCGCCAGCAGCCTTAGGACAGGCGCATCCTACGAGCAGTACTTC. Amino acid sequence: CASSLRTGASYEQYF.

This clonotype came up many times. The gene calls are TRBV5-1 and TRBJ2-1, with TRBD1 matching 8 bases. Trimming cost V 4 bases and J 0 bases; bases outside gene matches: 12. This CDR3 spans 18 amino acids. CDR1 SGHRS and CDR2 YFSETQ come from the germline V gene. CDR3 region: CASSLRTGHFSSYNEQFF. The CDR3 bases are TGCGCCAGCAGCCTAAGGACAGGGCACTTTAGCTCCTACAATGAGCAGTTCTTC.

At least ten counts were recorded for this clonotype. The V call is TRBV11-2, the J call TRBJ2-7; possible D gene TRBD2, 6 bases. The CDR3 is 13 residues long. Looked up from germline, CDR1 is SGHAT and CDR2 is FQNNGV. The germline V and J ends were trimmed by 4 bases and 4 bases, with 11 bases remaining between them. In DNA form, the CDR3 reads TGTGCCAGCAGCTCTAATGGGGGGTACGAGCAGTACTTC. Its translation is CASSSNGGYEQYF.

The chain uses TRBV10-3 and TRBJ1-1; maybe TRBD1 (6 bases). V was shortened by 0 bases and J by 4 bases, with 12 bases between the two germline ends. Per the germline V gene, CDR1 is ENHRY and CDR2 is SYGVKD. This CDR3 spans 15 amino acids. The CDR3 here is CAISESGGGVTEAFF. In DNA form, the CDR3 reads TGTGCCATCAGTGAGTCAGGAGGGGGTGTCACTGAAGCTTTCTTT.

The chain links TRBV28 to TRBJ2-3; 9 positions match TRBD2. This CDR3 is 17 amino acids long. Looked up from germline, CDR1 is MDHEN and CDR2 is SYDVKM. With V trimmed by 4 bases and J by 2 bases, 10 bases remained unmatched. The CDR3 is CASSSLGASGVTDTQYF. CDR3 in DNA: TGTGCCAGCAGTTCCCTGGGGGCTAGCGGGGTCACAGATACGCAGTATTTT.

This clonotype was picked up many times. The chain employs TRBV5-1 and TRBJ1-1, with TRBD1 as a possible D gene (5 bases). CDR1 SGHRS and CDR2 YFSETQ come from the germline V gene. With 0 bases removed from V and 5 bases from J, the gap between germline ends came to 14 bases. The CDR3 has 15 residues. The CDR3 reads CASSLDVGGGTEAFF. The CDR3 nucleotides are TGCGCCAGCAGCTTGGATGTTGGGGGAGGAACTGAAGCTTTCTTT.

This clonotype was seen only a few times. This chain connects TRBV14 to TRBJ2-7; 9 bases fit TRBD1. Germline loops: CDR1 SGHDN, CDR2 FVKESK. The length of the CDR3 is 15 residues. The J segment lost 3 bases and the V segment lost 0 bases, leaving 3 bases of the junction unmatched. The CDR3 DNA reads TGTGCCAGCAGCCAAGAACAGGGGGCTTTCTACGAGCAGTACTTC. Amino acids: CASSQEQGAFYEQYF.

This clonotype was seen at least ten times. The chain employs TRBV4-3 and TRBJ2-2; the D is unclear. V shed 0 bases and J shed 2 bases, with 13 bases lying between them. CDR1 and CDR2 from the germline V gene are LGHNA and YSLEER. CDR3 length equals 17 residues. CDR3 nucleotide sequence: TGCGCCAGCAGCCAAGAAAGATTGGGCCGTAACACCGGGGAGCTGTTTTTT. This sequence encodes CASSQERLGRNTGELFF.

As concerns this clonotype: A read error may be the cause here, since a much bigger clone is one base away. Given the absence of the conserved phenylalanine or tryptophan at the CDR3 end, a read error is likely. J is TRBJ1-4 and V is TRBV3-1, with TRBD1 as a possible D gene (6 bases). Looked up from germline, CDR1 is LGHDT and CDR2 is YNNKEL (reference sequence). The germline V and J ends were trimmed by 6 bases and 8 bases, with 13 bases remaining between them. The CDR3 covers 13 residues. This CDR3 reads CASSLRGEEKLFI. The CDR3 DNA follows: TGTGCCAGCAGTCTCAGGGGTGAAGAAAAACTGTTTATT.

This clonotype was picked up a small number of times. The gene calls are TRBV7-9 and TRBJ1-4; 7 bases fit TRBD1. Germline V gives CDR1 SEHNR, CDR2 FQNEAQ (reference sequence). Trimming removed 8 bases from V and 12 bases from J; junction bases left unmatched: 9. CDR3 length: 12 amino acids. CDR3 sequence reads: CASGSNQGELFF. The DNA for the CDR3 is TGTGCCAGCGGAAGCAATCAGGGGGAACTGTTTTTT.

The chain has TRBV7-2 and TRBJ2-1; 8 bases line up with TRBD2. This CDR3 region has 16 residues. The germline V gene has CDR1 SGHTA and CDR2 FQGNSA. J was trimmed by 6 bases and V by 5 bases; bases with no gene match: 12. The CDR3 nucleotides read TGTGCCAGCAGCACCAAGCGGGAGCATCTTCGCAATGAGCAGTTCTTC. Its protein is CASSTKREHLRNEQFF.

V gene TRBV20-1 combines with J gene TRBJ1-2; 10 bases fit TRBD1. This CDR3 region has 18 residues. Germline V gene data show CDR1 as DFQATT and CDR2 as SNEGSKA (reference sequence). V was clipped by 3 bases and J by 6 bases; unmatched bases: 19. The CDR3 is CSASPRQGAFAGENGYTF. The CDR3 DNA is TGCAGTGCTAGCCCCCGACAGGGGGCTTTCGCAGGGGAGAATGGCTACACCTTC.

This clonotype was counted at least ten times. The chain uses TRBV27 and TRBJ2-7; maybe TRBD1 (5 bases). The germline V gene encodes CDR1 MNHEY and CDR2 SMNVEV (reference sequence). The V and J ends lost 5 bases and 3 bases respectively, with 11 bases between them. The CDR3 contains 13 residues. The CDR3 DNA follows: TGTGCCAGCAGTCAGAGGCAGGGCTACGAGCAGTACTTC. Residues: CASSQRQGYEQYF.

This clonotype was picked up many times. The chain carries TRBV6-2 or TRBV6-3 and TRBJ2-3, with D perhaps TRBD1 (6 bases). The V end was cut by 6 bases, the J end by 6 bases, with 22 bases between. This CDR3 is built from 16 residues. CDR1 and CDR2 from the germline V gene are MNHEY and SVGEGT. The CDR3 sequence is CASSQDDRLGRDTQYF. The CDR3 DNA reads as TGTGCCAGCAGCCAAGACGACAGGTTGGGAAGGGATACGCAGTATTTT.

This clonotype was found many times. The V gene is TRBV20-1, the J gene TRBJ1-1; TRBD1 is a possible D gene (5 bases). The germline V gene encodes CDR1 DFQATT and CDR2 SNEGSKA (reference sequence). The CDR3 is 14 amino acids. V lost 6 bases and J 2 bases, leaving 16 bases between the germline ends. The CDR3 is CSAGSGPLNTEAFF. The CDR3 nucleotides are TGCAGTGCGGGATCGGGACCGCTAAACACTGAAGCTTTCTTT.

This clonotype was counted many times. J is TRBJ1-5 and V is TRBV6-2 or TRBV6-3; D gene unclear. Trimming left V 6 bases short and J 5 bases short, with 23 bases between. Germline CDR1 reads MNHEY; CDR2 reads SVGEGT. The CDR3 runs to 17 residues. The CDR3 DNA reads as TGTGCCAGCAGCCCTAACCTACCCGACTGGCGGGATCAGCCCCAGCATTTT. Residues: CASSPNLPDWRDQPQHF.

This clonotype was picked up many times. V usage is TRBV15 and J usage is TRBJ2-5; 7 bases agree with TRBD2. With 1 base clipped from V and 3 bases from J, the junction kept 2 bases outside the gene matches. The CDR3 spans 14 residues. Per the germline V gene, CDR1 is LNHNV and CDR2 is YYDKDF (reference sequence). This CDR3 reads CATSRGTSEETQYF. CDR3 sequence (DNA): TGTGCCACCAGCAGAGGGACTAGTGAAGAGACCCAGTACTTC.

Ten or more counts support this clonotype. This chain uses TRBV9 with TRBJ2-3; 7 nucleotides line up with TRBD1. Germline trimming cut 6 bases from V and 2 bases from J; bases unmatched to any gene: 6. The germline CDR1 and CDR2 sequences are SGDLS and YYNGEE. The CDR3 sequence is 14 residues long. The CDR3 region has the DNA TGTGCCAGCACCCGGGACAGCAACACAGATACGCAGTATTTT. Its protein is CASTRDSNTDTQYF.

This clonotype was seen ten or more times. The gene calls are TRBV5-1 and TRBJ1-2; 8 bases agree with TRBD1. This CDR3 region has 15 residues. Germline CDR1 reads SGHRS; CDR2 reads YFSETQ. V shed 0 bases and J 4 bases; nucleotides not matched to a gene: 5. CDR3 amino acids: CASSLVPGGVYGYTF. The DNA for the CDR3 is TGCGCCAGCAGCTTGGTTCCAGGGGGCGTCTATGGCTACACCTTC. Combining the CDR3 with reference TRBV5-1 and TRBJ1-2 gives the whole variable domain KAGVTQTPRYLIKTRGQQVTLSCSPISGHRSVSWYQQTPGQGLQFLFEYFSETQRNKGNFPGRFSGRQFSNSRSEMNVSTLELGDSALYLCASSLVPGGVYGYTFGSGTRLTVV.

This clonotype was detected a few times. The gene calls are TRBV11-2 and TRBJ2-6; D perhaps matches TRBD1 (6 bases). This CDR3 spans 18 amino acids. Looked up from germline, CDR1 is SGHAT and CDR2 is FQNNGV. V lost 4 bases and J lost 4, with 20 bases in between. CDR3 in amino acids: CASSYGQPSRAGANVLTF. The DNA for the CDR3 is TGTGCCAGCAGCTATGGACAGCCATCCCGAGCCGGGGCCAACGTCCTGACTTTC. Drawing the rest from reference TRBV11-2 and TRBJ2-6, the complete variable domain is EAGVAQSPRYKIIEKRQSVAFWCNPISGHATLYWYQQILGQGPKLLIQFQNNGVVDDSQLPKDRFSAERLKGVDSTLKIQPAKLEDSAVYLCASSYGQPSRAGANVLTFGAGSRLTVL.

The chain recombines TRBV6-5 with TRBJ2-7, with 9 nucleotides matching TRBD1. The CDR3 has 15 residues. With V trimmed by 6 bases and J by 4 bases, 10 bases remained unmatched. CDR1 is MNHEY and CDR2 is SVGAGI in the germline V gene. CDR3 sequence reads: CASRSSGTGWYEQYF. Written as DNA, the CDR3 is TGTGCCAGCAGGTCCTCCGGGACAGGGTGGTACGAGCAGTACTTC.

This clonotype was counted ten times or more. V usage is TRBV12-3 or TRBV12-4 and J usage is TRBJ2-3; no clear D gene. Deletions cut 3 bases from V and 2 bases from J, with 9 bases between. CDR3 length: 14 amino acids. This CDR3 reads CASSFVGSTDTQYF. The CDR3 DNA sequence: TGTGCCAGCAGTTTTGTGGGGTCCACAGATACGCAGTATTTT.

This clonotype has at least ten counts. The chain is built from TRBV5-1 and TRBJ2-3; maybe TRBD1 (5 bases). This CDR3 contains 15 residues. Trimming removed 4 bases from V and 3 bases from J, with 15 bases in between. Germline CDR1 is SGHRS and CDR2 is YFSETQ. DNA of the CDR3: TGCGCCAGCAGCGTCCAGCAGGGTGGTACAGATACGCAGTATTTT. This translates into CASSVQQGGTDTQYF.

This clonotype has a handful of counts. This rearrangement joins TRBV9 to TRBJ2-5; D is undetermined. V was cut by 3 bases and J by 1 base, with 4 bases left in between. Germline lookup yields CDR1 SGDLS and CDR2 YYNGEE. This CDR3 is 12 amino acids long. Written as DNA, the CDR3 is TGTGCCAGCAGCGAGTTCCAAGAGACCCAGTACTTC. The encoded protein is CASSEFQETQYF.

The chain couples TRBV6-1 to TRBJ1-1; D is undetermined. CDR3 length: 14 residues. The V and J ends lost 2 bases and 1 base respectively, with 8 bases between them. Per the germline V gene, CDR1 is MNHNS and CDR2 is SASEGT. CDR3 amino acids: CASSEPGKNTEAFF. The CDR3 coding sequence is TGTGCCAGCAGTGAACCAGGAAAGAACACTGAAGCTTTCTTT.

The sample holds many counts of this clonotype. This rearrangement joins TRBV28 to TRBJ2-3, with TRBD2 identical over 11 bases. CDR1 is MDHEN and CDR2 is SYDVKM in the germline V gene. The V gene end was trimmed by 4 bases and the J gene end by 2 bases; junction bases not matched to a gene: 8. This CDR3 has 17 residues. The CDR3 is CASSSKLAGDITDTQYF. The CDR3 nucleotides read TGTGCCAGCAGTTCAAAACTAGCGGGAGACATCACAGATACGCAGTATTTT.